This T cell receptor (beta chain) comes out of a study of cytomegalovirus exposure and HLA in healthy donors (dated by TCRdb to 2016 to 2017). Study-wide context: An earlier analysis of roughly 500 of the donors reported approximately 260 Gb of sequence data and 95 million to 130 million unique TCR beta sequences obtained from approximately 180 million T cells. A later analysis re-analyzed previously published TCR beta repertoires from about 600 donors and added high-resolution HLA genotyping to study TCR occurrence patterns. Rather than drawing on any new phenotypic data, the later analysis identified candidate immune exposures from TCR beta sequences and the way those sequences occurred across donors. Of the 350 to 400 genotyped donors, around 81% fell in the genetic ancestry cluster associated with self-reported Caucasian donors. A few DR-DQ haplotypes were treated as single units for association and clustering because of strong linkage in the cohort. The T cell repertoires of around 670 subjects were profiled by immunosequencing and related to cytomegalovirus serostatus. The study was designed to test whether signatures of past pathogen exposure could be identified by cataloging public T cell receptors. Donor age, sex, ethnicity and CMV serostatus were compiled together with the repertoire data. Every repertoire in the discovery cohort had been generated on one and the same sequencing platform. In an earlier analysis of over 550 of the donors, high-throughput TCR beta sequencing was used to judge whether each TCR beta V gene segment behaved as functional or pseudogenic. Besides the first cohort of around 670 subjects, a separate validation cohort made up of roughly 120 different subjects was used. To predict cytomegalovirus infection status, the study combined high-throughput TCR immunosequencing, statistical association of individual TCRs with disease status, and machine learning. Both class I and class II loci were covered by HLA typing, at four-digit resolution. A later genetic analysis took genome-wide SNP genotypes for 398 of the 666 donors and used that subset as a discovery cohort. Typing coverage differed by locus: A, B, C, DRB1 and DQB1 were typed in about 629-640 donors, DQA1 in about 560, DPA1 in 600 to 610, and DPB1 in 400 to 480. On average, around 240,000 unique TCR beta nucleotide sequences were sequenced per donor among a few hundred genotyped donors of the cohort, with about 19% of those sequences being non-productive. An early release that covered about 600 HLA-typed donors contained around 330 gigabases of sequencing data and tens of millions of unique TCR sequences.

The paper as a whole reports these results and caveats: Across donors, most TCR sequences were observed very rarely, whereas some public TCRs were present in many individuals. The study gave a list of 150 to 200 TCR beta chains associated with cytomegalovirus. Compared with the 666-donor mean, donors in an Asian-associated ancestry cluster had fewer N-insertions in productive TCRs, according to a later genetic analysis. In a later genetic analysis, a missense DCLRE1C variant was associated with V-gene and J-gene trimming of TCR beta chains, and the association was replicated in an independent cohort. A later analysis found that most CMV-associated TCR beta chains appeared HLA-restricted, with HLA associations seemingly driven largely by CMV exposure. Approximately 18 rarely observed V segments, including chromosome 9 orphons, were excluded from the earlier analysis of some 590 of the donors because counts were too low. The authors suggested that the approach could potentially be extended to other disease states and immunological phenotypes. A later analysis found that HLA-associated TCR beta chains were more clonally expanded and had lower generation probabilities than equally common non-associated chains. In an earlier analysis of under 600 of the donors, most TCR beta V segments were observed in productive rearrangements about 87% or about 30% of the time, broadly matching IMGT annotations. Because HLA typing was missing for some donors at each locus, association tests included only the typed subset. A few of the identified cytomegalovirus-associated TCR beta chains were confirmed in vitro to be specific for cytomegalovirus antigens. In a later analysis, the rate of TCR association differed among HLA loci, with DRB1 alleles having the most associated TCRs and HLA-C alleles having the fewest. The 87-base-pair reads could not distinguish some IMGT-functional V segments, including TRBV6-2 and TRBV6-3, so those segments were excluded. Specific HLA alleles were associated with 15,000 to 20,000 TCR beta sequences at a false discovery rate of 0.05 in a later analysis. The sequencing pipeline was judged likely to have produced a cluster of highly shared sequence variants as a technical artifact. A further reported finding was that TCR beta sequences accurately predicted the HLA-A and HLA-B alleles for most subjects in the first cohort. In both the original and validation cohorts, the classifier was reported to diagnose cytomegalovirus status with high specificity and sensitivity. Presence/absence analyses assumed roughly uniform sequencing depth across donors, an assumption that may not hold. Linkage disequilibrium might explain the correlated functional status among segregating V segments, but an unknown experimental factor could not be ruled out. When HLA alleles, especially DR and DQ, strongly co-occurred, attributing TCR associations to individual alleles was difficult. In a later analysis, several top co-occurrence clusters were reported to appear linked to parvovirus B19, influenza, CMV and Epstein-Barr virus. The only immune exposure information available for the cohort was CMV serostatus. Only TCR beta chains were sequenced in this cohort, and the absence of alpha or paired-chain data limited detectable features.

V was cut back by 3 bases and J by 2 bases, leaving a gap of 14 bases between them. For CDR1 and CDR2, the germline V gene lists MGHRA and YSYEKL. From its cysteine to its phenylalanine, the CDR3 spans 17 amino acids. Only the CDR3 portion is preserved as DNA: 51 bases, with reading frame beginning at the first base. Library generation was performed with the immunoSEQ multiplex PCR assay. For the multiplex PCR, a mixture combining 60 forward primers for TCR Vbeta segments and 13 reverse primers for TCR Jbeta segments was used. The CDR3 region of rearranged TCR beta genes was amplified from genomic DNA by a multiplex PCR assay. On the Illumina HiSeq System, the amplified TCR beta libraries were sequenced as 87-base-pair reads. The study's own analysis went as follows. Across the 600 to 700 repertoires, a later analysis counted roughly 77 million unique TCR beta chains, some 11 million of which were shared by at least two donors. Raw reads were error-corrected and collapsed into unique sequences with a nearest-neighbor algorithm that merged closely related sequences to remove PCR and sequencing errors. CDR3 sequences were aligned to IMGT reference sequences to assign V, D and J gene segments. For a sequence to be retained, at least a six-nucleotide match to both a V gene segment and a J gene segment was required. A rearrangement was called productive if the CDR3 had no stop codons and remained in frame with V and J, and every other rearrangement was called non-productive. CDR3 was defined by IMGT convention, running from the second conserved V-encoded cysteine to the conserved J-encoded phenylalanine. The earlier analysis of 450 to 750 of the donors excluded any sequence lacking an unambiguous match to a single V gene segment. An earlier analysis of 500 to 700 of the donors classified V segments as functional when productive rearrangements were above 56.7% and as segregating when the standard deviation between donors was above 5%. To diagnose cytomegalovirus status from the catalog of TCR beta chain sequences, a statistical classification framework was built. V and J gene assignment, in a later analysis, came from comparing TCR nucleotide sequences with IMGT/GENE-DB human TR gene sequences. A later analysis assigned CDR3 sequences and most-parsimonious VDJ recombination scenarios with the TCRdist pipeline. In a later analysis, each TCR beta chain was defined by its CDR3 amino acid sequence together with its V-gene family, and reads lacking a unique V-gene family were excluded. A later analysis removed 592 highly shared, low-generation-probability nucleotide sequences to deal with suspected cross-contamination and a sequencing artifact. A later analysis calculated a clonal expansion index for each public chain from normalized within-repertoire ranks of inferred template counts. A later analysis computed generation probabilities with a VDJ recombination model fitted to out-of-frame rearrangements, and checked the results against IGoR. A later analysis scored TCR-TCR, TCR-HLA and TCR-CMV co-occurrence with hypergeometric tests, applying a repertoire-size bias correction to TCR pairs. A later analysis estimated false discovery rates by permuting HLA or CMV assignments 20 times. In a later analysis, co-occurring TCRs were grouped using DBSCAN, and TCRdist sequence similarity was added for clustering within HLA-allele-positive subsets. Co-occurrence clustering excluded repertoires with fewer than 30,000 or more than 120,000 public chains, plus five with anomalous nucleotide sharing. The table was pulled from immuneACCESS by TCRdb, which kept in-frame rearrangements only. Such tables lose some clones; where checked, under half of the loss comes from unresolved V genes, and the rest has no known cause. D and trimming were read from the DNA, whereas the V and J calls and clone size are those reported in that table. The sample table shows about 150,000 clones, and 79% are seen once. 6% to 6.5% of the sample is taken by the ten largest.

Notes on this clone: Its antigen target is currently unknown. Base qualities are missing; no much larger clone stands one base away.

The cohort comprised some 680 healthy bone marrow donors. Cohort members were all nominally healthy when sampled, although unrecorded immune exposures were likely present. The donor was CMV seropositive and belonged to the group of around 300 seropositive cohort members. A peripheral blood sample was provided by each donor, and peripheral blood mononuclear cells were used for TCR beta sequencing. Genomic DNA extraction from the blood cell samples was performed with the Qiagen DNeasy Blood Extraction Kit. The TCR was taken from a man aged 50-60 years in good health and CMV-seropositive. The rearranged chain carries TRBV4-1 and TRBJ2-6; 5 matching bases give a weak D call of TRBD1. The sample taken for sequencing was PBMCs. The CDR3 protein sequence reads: CASSQQGAQPGANVLTF. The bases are TGCGCCAGCAGCCAGCAGGGCGCCCAGCCTGGGGCCAACGTCCTGACTTTC.